This T cell receptor (beta chain) was captured in a study of T-cell reconstitution after alpha-beta-depleted transplantation in children. Unique molecular identifiers were built into the TCRbeta library. Using its own MiXCR run on the PCR reads, TCRdb lists one record per CDR3 protein. This sample yields 350,000 to 500,000 distinct CDR3 sequences, of which around two fifths are seen a single time; around 29% belongs to the top ten. This CDR3 has 15 amino acids. Germline CDR1 SGHTA, CDR2 FQGNSA. Trimming left V 2 bases short and J 6 bases short, with 15 bases between. This clonotype was observed many times. Its antigen is unidentified. Broader study findings: About two months after transplant, alpha-beta T cells reportedly came from several hundred expanded graft clones. Newly produced T cells mostly provided counts and TCRbeta diversity after one year, as hyperexpanded clones declined.

The source is a girl aged 2-10 years with aplastic anemia, due to receive a stem cell transplant. The chain links TRBV7-2 to TRBJ2-3, with a tentative D call TRBD1 (6 bases). Sequences were derived from PBMCs, sampled before TCRalphabeta/CD19-depleted stem cell transplant. The CDR3 loop reads CASSLRARGGDTQYF. For the CDR3, the DNA is TGTGCCAGCAGCTTAAGGGCCAGGGGCGGGGATACGCAGTATTTT.